This TCR beta chain was identified during a study of shared clonotypes between healthy human individuals. The CDR3 totals 17 residues. V dropped 5 bases and J dropped 5; count of bases not matched to a gene: 9. CDR1 and CDR2 (germline): SGHVS, FQNEAQ. This clone was counted between two and nine times. Healthy HIV-negative adults with no recent acute infections or vaccinations were recruited as donors. Only in-frame clones appear in the TCRdb table, and some are missing; sequencing was by immunoSEQ multiplex PCR. The table lists more than 400,000 clones, approximately 80% of them singletons. The material sequenced was PBMCs. V gene TRBV7-8 combines with J gene TRBJ2-1; 13 bases map to TRBD2. This TCR derives from a woman aged 35 to 49 in good health. Some clones in this sample may be carry-over from other donors' samples. Here the CDR3 reads CASSGRGLAGSHNEQFF. The CDR3 DNA reads as TGTGCCAGCAGCGGAAGGGGACTAGCGGGATCCCACAATGAGCAGTTCTTC.